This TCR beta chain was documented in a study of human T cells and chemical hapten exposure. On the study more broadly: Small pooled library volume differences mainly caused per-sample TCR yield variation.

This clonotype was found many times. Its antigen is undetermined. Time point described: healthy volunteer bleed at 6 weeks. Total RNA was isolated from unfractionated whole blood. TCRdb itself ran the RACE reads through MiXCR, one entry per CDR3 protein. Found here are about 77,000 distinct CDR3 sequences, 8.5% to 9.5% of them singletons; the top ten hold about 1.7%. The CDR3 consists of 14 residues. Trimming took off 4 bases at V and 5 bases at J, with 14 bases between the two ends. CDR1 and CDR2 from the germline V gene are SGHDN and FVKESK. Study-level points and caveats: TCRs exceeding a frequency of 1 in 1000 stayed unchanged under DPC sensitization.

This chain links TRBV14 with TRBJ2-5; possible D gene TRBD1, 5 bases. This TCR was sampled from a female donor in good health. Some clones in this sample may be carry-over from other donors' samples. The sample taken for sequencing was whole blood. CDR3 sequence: CASSPRQLEETQYF. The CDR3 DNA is TGTGCCAGCAGCCCGCGACAGTTAGAGGAGACCCAGTACTTC.